A selection of T cell receptor beta chains follows, all from one sample in a study of CD8 T cells in ankylosing spondylitis. TCRdb recomputed calls from the 5' RACE reads with MiXCR, one row per CDR3 protein. The table lists approximately 90,000 distinct CDR3 sequences, roughly 8.3% of them singletons. The sequenced sample was blood, either unsorted or a sorted T cell fraction (not recorded which). The origin of the receptors is a male donor with ankylosing spondylitis or in good health (not recorded which). Both conserved end residues are part of each CDR3. A D gene is named only where the DNA matches it firmly. Size is stated for part of the rows, as once, few or many counts, or as a class when the clone is expanded.

d_call: TRBD2; clone_size: many; v_call: TRBV12-3/TRBV12-4; j_call: TRBJ2-2; cdr3_aa: CASSPRLAGGVAGELFF; cdr3_nt: TGTGCCAGCAGTCCCCGACTAGCGGGGGGGGTTGCCGGGGAGCTGTTTTTT
d_call: NA; clone_size: many; v_call: TRBV30; j_call: TRBJ1-5; cdr3_aa: CAWSVRFDQPQHF; cdr3_nt: TGTGCCTGGAGTGTCCGATTCGACCAGCCCCAGCATTTT
d_call: NA; clone_size: many; v_call: TRBV7-2; j_call: TRBJ1-5; cdr3_aa: CASSSGNGRPQHF; cdr3_nt: TGTGCCAGCAGCTCAGGAAATGGGCGGCCCCAGCATTTT
d_call: NA; clone_size: once; v_call: TRBV20-1; j_call: TRBJ1-2; cdr3_aa: CSATGTANYGHTF; cdr3_nt: TGCAGTGCTACCGGGACCGCTAACTATGGTCACACCTTC
d_call: NA; clone_size: many; v_call: TRBV6-1; j_call: TRBJ1-1; cdr3_aa: CASSRGGGPEAFF; cdr3_nt: TGTGCCAGCAGCCGGGGGGGAGGTCCTGAAGCTTTCTTT
d_call: TRBD1; clone_size: NA; v_call: TRBV6-2/TRBV6-3; j_call: TRBJ1-5; cdr3_aa: CASSPTGGLRNQPQHF; cdr3_nt: TGTGCCAGCAGTCCTACAGGGGGTCTTCGCAATCAGCCCCAGCATTTT
d_call: TRBD1; clone_size: many; v_call: TRBV19; j_call: TRBJ2-1; cdr3_aa: CASSIQGAVEEQFF; cdr3_nt: TGTGCCAGTAGTATCCAGGGGGCGGTAGAGGAGCAGTTCTTC
d_call: TRBD2; clone_size: many; v_call: TRBV20-1; j_call: TRBJ2-3; cdr3_aa: CSAPGLATDTQYF; cdr3_nt: TGCAGTGCCCCGGGACTAGCCACAGATACGCAGTATTTT
d_call: TRBD1; clone_size: many; v_call: TRBV20-1; j_call: TRBJ1-2; cdr3_aa: CSGRDSNYGYTF; cdr3_nt: TGCAGTGGCAGGGACAGCAATTATGGCTACACCTTC
d_call: NA; clone_size: many; v_call: TRBV9; j_call: TRBJ2-1; cdr3_aa: CASSVSHVSYNEQFF; cdr3_nt: TGTGCCAGCAGCGTATCCCATGTGAGTTACAATGAGCAGTTCTTC
d_call: NA; clone_size: many; v_call: TRBV5-1; j_call: TRBJ1-1; cdr3_aa: CASSLAVGYTEAFF; cdr3_nt: TGCGCCAGCAGCTTGGCCGTAGGGTACACTGAAGCTTTCTTT
d_call: TRBD2; clone_size: few; v_call: TRBV2; j_call: TRBJ2-1; cdr3_aa: CASSGLAGSGEQFF; cdr3_nt: TGTGCCAGCAGCGGACTAGCGGGGTCGGGTGAGCAGTTCTTC
d_call: NA; clone_size: many; v_call: TRBV4-2; j_call: TRBJ2-2; cdr3_aa: CASSQDEFTGELFF; cdr3_nt: TGTGCCAGCAGCCAAGACGAGTTCACCGGGGAGCTGTTTTTT
d_call: TRBD1; clone_size: many; v_call: TRBV20-1; j_call: TRBJ2-3; cdr3_aa: CSASTGTASTDTQYF; cdr3_nt: TGCAGTGCTTCTACCGGGACAGCAAGCACAGATACGCAGTATTTT
d_call: NA; clone_size: many; v_call: TRBV15; j_call: TRBJ1-5; cdr3_aa: CATSRDRSVGNQPQHF; cdr3_nt: TGTGCCACCAGCAGAGATCGGAGTGTTGGCAATCAGCCCCAGCATTTT
d_call: TRBD2; clone_size: many; v_call: TRBV4-1; j_call: TRBJ2-7; cdr3_aa: CASSQGPAGGYEQYF; cdr3_nt: TGCGCCAGCAGCCAAGGGCCAGCGGGAGGGTACGAGCAGTACTTC
d_call: NA; clone_size: many; v_call: TRBV7-6; j_call: TRBJ2-2; cdr3_aa: CASSAQTRTVTGELFF; cdr3_nt: TGTGCCAGCAGCGCTCAGACAAGGACCGTCACCGGGGAGCTGTTTTTT
d_call: NA; clone_size: many; v_call: TRBV5-1; j_call: TRBJ2-7; cdr3_aa: CASSGAVSYEQYF; cdr3_nt: TGCGCCAGCAGCGGGGCCGTCTCCTACGAGCAGTACTTC
d_call: TRBD1; clone_size: many; v_call: TRBV7-2; j_call: TRBJ2-1; cdr3_aa: CASSLAGTAPNEQFF; cdr3_nt: TGTGCCAGCAGCTTAGCCGGGACAGCCCCCAATGAGCAGTTCTTC
d_call: NA; clone_size: NA; v_call: TRBV7-8; j_call: TRBJ2-7; cdr3_aa: CASSSDRVAAGPTYEQYF; cdr3_nt: TGTGCCAGCAGCTCCGACAGGGTTGCAGCGGGGCCGACCTACGAGCAGTACTTC
d_call: NA; clone_size: few; v_call: TRBV6-2/TRBV6-3; j_call: TRBJ2-4; cdr3_aa: CASSYWREAKNIQYF; cdr3_nt: TGTGCCAGCAGTTACTGGAGGGAAGCCAAAAACATTCAGTACTTC
d_call: NA; clone_size: few; v_call: TRBV18; j_call: TRBJ2-4; cdr3_aa: CASSPATKNIQYF; cdr3_nt: TGTGCCAGCTCACCTGCCACCAAAAACATTCAGTACTTC
d_call: NA; clone_size: NA; v_call: TRBV12-1; j_call: TRBJ2-1; cdr3_aa: CASKRRVPYNEQFF; cdr3_nt: TGTGCCAGCAAGCGCAGGGTCCCATACAATGAGCAGTTCTTC
d_call: NA; clone_size: many; v_call: TRBV7-2; j_call: TRBJ2-2; cdr3_aa: CASSLISRLPELFF; cdr3_nt: TGTGCCAGCAGCTTAATTTCGCGACTCCCCGAGCTGTTTTTT
d_call: NA; clone_size: NA; v_call: TRBV6-2/TRBV6-3; j_call: TRBJ2-7; cdr3_aa: CASGANYEQYF; cdr3_nt: TGTGCCAGCGGGGCTAACTACGAGCAGTACTTC
d_call: NA; clone_size: few; v_call: TRBV12-3/TRBV12-4; j_call: TRBJ1-5; cdr3_aa: CASSFSGLSNQPQHF; cdr3_nt: TGTGCCAGCAGTTTCTCGGGCCTTAGCAATCAGCCCCAGCATTTT
d_call: TRBD2; clone_size: many; v_call: TRBV20-1; j_call: TRBJ2-1; cdr3_aa: CSALPGLAMNEQFF; cdr3_nt: TGCAGTGCTCTTCCGGGACTAGCGATGAATGAGCAGTTCTTC
d_call: TRBD1; clone_size: many; v_call: TRBV7-6; j_call: TRBJ1-1; cdr3_aa: CASSLGAPPGTGMTFF; cdr3_nt: TGTGCCAGCAGCTTAGGCGCGCCCCCCGGGACAGGGATGACTTTCTTT
d_call: TRBD2; clone_size: many; v_call: TRBV12-3/TRBV12-4; j_call: TRBJ2-5; cdr3_aa: CASSLKLADQETQYF; cdr3_nt: TGTGCCAGCAGTTTAAAGCTAGCGGACCAAGAGACCCAGTACTTC
d_call: NA; clone_size: NA; v_call: TRBV5-1; j_call: TRBJ1-6; cdr3_aa: CASSLAAPGVTPLHF; cdr3_nt: TGCGCCAGCAGCTTGGCAGCCCCAGGAGTTACACCCCTCCACTTT
d_call: NA; clone_size: few; v_call: TRBV20-1; j_call: TRBJ1-1; cdr3_aa: CSVQQATGTEAFF; cdr3_nt: TGCAGTGTTCAGCAGGCGACGGGCACTGAAGCTTTCTTT
d_call: NA; clone_size: NA; v_call: TRBV20-1; j_call: TRBJ1-5; cdr3_aa: CCAKDPIAGGGNQPQHF; cdr3_nt: TGCTGCGCTAAAGATCCCATCGCCGGTGGGGGCAATCAGCCCCAGCATTTT
d_call: NA; clone_size: few; v_call: TRBV20-1; j_call: TRBJ1-1; cdr3_aa: CSAAGGMNTEAFF; cdr3_nt: TGCAGTGCGGCGGGGGGGATGAACACTGAAGCTTTCTTT
d_call: NA; clone_size: many; v_call: TRBV6-1; j_call: TRBJ1-2; cdr3_aa: CASSEALRGGNYGYTF; cdr3_nt: TGTGCCAGCAGTGAAGCGCTTCGGGGCGGGAACTATGGCTACACCTTC
d_call: NA; clone_size: few; v_call: TRBV20-1; j_call: TRBJ2-7; cdr3_aa: CSAIKRWGPYEQYF; cdr3_nt: TGCAGTGCTATTAAACGGTGGGGGCCCTACGAGCAGTACTTC
d_call: TRBD2; clone_size: many; v_call: TRBV4-3; j_call: TRBJ2-1; cdr3_aa: CASSQGSGTYNEQFF; cdr3_nt: TGCGCCAGCAGCCAAGGTAGCGGGACCTACAATGAGCAGTTCTTC
d_call: TRBD2; clone_size: many; v_call: TRBV5-1; j_call: TRBJ2-1; cdr3_aa: CASSLGLAGGRSYNEQFF; cdr3_nt: TGCGCCAGCAGCTTGGGCCTAGCGGGTGGTAGGTCCTACAATGAGCAGTTCTTC
d_call: TRBD1; clone_size: many; v_call: TRBV20-1; j_call: TRBJ2-7; cdr3_aa: CSASPGGFEQYF; cdr3_nt: TGCAGTGCTAGCCCAGGGGGCTTCGAGCAGTACTTC
d_call: NA; clone_size: many; v_call: TRBV12-3/TRBV12-4; j_call: TRBJ2-3; cdr3_aa: CARNRRSYSTDTQYF; cdr3_nt: TGTGCCAGGAACAGGAGATCTTATAGCACAGATACGCAGTATTTT